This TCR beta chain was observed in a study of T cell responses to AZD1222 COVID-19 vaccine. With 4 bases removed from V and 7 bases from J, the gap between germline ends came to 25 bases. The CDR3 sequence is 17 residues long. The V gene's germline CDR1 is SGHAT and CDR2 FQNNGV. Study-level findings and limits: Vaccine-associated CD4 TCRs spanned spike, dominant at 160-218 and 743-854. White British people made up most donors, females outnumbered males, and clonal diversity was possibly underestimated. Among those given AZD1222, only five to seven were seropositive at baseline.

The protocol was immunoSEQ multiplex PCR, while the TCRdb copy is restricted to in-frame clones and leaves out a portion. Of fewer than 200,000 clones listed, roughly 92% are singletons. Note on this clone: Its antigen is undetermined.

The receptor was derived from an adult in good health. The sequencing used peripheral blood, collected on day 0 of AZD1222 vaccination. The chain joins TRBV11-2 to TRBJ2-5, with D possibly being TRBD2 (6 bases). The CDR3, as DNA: TGTGCCAGCAGCTCGCCAATTAGGACGGGAGTAGATATGACCCAGTACTTC. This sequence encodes CASSSPIRTGVDMTQYF.